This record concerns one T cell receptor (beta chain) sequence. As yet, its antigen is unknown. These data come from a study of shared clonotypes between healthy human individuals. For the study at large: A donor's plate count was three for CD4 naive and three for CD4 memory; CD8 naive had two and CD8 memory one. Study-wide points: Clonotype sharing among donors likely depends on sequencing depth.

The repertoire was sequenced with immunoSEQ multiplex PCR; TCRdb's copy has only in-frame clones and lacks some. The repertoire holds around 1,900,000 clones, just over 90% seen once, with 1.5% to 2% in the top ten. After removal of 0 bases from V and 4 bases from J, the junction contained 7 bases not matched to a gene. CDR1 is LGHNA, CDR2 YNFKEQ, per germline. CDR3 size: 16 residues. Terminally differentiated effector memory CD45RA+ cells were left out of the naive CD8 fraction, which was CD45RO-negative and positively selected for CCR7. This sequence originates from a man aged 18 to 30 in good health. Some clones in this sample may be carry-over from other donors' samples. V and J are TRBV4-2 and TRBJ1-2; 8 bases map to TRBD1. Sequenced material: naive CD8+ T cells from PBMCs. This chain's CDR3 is CASSQDLGQGIYGYTF. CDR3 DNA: TGTGCCAGCAGCCAAGATCTCGGACAGGGTATCTATGGCTACACCTTC.